There are many counts of the clone carrying this TCR beta chain. Its antigen is not identified. Clinical Activity Scores of at least 3, NOSPECS grades of at least 4 and durations under 3 months characterized ophthalmopathy patients. Trimming took 3 bases from V and 9 from J; bases not matched to a gene: 6. The CDR3 spans 13 residues. Germline CDR1 and CDR2: DFQATT and SNEGSKA (reference sequence). These data originate in a study of T cells in Graves' hyperthyroidism and ophthalmopathy. Study-level findings and limits: Researchers found most expanded thyroid clonotypes above 0.001 in blood as well. Patients with ophthalmopathy were separated from those with stable hyperthyroidism by a 13 V-J model.

TCR beta CDR3 regions were amplified from RNA transcripts. During a first-round RT-PCR of the TCR CDR3, the HTBI primer set was used. TCRdb itself ran the multiplex PCR reads through MiXCR, one entry per CDR3 protein. The sample includes hundreds of thousands of distinct CDR3 sequences, more than 20% of them seen just once. The J gene is TRBJ2-1, the V gene TRBV20-1, with 9 bases lining up with TRBD2. The sample was blood. The clonotype originates from a man younger than 45 with Graves' ophthalmopathy. The CDR3 here is CSASYGGRGEQFF. CDR3 coding DNA: TGCAGTGCTAGTTATGGCGGGAGGGGTGAGCAGTTCTTC.